These T cell receptor beta chains were read from a single sample in a study of T-cell memory formation after mild COVID-19. MiXCR, applied by TCRdb to the 5' RACE reads, yields one record per CDR3 protein. The repertoire holds 170,000 or so distinct CDR3 sequences, roughly 31% seen once, with approximately 12% in the top ten. What was sequenced was PBMCs or a T cell subset sorted from them (not recorded which). Receptors were obtained from an adult woman who had mild COVID-19 (a few samples of this study predate the infection). Cell type and time point are not known. CDR3s include the opening cysteine and the closing phenylalanine or tryptophan. Fields, in order: J gene, clone size, D gene, V gene, CDR3 length, CDR3 protein, CDR3 DNA. A D gene is named only where the DNA matches it firmly. Some rows mark clone size as missing; the rest say once, few, many or name a class of expanded clone.

TRBJ1-1 | NA | TRBD1 | TRBV25-1 | 13 | CASSSTGITEAFF | TGTGCCAGCAGTTCGACAGGGATCACTGAAGCTTTCTTT
TRBJ2-2 | NA | NA | TRBV2 | 15 | CASSAQGLNTGELFF | TGTGCCAGCAGTGCCCAGGGGTTGAACACCGGGGAGCTGTTTTTT
TRBJ1-2 | few | TRBD1 | TRBV12-3/TRBV12-4 | 15 | CASSPNRGRAYGYTF | TGTGCCAGCAGCCCTAACAGGGGAAGAGCCTACGGCTACACCTTC
TRBJ2-7 | few | NA | TRBV5-1 | 14 | CASKTYEARYEQYF | TGCGCCAGCAAAACTTACGAGGCCCGCTACGAGCAGTACTTC
TRBJ2-7 | few | NA | TRBV6-1 | 14 | CASSELGTPYEQYF | TGTGCCAGCAGTGAATTGGGGACACCATACGAGCAGTACTTC
TRBJ2-5 | few | TRBD2 | TRBV3-1 | 16 | CASSQGLRGAQETQYF | TGTGCCAGCAGCCAAGGGTTGCGGGGGGCCCAAGAGACCCAGTACTTC
TRBJ1-1 | NA | TRBD1 | TRBV25-1 | 14 | CASREQGPNTEAFF | TGTGCCAGCAGAGAACAGGGGCCAAACACTGAAGCTTTCTTT
TRBJ2-7 | NA | TRBD1 | TRBV20-1 | 15 | CSARGFGQAGYEQYF | TGCAGTGCTAGAGGCTTTGGACAGGCCGGCTACGAGCAGTACTTC
TRBJ2-7 | NA | NA | TRBV7-2 | 13 | CASSLARPHEQYF | TGTGCCAGCAGCTTAGCGCGGCCGCACGAGCAGTACTTC
TRBJ2-7 | few | TRBD1 | TRBV18 | 15 | CASSPPGQGAFEQYF | TGTGCCAGCTCACCACCGGGACAGGGGGCCTTCGAGCAGTACTTC
TRBJ1-5 | few | NA | TRBV29-1 | 12 | CSVAGSNQPQHF | TGCAGCGTTGCAGGGTCCAATCAGCCCCAGCATTTT
TRBJ2-3 | few | NA | TRBV15 | 14 | CATSRNYSVDTQYF | TGTGCCACCAGCAGAAATTATTCTGTGGATACGCAGTATTTT
TRBJ2-4 | NA | TRBD2 | TRBV20-1 | 14 | CSARGGGARNIQYF | TGCAGTGCTAGAGGCGGGGGGGCAAGAAACATTCAGTACTTC
TRBJ1-2 | NA | NA | TRBV9 | 14 | CASSGSSLGTGYTF | TGTGCCAGCAGCGGGTCAAGCTTAGGGACGGGCTACACCTTC
TRBJ2-5 | NA | TRBD1 | TRBV6-5 | 17 | CASSYSQIATGQETQYF | TGTGCCAGCAGTTACTCCCAAATCGCGACAGGGCAAGAGACCCAGTACTTC
TRBJ2-7 | few | NA | TRBV5-6 | 16 | CASSPSWTDVTYEQYF | TGTGCCAGCAGCCCCTCCTGGACAGATGTAACCTACGAGCAGTACTTC
TRBJ2-7 | NA | TRBD1 | TRBV5-6 | 15 | CASIRLGDRGYEQYF | TGTGCCAGCATCCGCCTAGGGGACAGGGGCTACGAGCAGTACTTC
TRBJ2-7 | few | TRBD2 | TRBV7-2 | 15 | CASSPLESGRDEQYF | TGTGCCAGCAGCCCCCTAGAGAGCGGGAGGGACGAGCAGTACTTC
TRBJ1-1 | few | NA | TRBV18 | 13 | CASSPIRGAEAFF | TGTGCCAGCTCACCAATCCGAGGAGCTGAAGCTTTCTTT
TRBJ1-1 | NA | NA | TRBV5-1 | 13 | CASFDGSNTEAFF | TGCGCCAGCTTTGATGGGTCGAACACTGAAGCTTTCTTT
TRBJ1-1 | NA | NA | TRBV7-3 | 13 | CASSFGQLTEAFF | TGTGCCAGCAGCTTTGGACAGCTCACTGAAGCTTTCTTT
TRBJ2-5 | few | TRBD1 | TRBV7-9 | 15 | CASSRQGQNWETQYF | TGTGCCAGCAGCCGCCAGGGACAGAACTGGGAGACCCAGTACTTC